The present entry profiles one T cell receptor (beta chain) with its context. Its specificity is not known. Use of 60 Vbeta and 13 Jbeta primers characterized the PCR. Clones were read by immunoSEQ multiplex PCR, and TCRdb kept only the in-frame ones, dropping some. This table holds some 60,000 clones, 70% to 75% found once. This CDR3 has 13 residues. Trimming shortened V by 5 bases and J by 3 bases, and 11 bases separated the two germline ends. In germline, CDR1 is SEHNR, CDR2 FQNEAQ (reference sequence). These data come from a study of cytomegalovirus exposure and HLA in healthy donors. Points from the study as a whole: In vitro data verified a few CMV-associated chains as specific for CMV antigens. An analysis was carried out at a later point. It showed that HLA-associated TCR beta chains were more clonally expanded than equally common non-associated chains.

The receptor comes from a woman aged 25 to 39 in good health and CMV-seronegative. Input material: PBMCs. The rearrangement joins TRBV7-9 to TRBJ2-7, with D perhaps matching TRBD1 (6 bases). The CDR3 region is CASSRPTGYEQYF. Here the CDR3 DNA reads TGTGCCAGCAGCCGCCCGACAGGCTACGAGCAGTACTTC.